A single T cell receptor beta chain is shown here with its context. Its antigen is unidentified. The PCR ran on 60 Vbeta and 13 Jbeta primers. Libraries were prepared by immunoSEQ multiplex PCR; TCRdb keeps only in-frame clonotypes and omits some of them. The table records 110,000 or so clones, 65% to 90% of them present only once. This sample stems from a study of cytomegalovirus exposure and HLA in healthy donors. General study findings and limits: Presence/absence analyses treated sequencing depth as roughly uniform across donors.

Sample: PBMCs. This sequence was found in a woman aged 30 to 39 in good health and CMV-seronegative.

CDR3 region: CASSQQGVAFF. The CDR3 region has the DNA TGTGCCAGCAGCCAGCAGGGGGTAGCTTTCTTT. The chain recombines TRBV4-2 with TRBJ1-1, with 7 bases aligning to TRBD1. The CDR3 length is 11 residues. In germline, CDR1 is LGHNA, CDR2 YNFKEQ. Losses at the gene ends were 3 bases for V and 10 bases for J; bases not matched to a gene: 2.